This T cell receptor beta chain is drawn from a study of tumor-infiltrating lymphocytes in localized non-small cell lung cancer. Study background: The cohort mixed smokers and never-smokers, several histologies, and some post-neoadjuvant-chemotherapy samples. Broader study findings: Compared with uninvolved lung, tumors showed higher T cell infiltration by TCRbeta sequencing.

The CDR3 length is 14 residues. Germline values: CDR1 SGHTA, CDR2 FQGTGA. V lost 5 bases, J lost 3 bases, and 3 bases stayed unmatched. On this clone itself: What it recognizes is unknown.

The method was immunoSEQ multiplex PCR; TCRdb's version includes in-frame clones alone and lacks a portion of them. The repertoire holds about 6,000 clones, with approximately 82% as singletons. This sequence originates from a human donor with non-small cell lung cancer. Sequenced input: lung tumor tissue. The V gene is TRBV7-3, the J gene TRBJ1-1; 10 bases align to TRBD1. The CDR3 sequence is CASSPGQGHTEAFF. The CDR3, as DNA: TGTGCCAGCAGCCCGGGACAGGGGCACACTGAAGCTTTCTTT.